One sample yielded the 24 T cell receptor beta chains listed below, sequenced in a study of T cell responses to AZD1222 COVID-19 vaccine. Clones were sequenced by immunoSEQ multiplex PCR, and TCRdb holds only the in-frame ones, with some missing. The sample has about 96,000 clones; about 88% are singletons. Sequencing used peripheral blood, obtained on day 0 of AZD1222 vaccination. The receptors were sampled from an adult in good health.

V usage is TRBV30 and J usage is TRBJ1-6; D not certain. This CDR3 region has 13 residues. Germline V CDR1 and CDR2: GTSNPN, SVGIG (reference sequence). Trimming took off 8 bases at V and 9 bases at J, with 17 bases between the two ends. CDR3 DNA: TGTGCCGGACGTGTGGGCCCCGGTTCACCCCTCCACTTT. As protein: CAGRVGPGSPLHF.

The chain uses TRBV27 and TRBJ2-1; 8 positions match TRBD2. This CDR3 region has 19 residues. Germline CDR1 and CDR2: MNHEY and SMNVEV (reference sequence). After removal of 5 bases from V and 0 bases from J, the junction contained 15 bases not matched to a gene. CDR3 residues: CASSPMGLGRVSSYNEQFF. The CDR3 nucleotides read TGTGCCAGCAGTCCGATGGGACTAGGGAGGGTTAGCTCCTACAATGAGCAGTTCTTC.

The chain recombines TRBV24-1 with TRBJ1-2; D is unresolved. V lost 2 bases to trimming and J lost 2 bases, with 17 bases between them. CDR3 size: 17 residues. Germline V lookup: CDR1 KGHDR, CDR2 SFDVKD. The CDR3 is CATSDYDGKAANYGYTF. The CDR3 region has the DNA TGTGCCACCAGTGATTATGACGGGAAGGCAGCGAACTATGGCTACACCTTC.

The rearrangement joins TRBV7-9 to TRBJ1-6; TRBD1 is a possible D gene (6 bases). The germline V gene encodes CDR1 SEHNR and CDR2 FQNEAQ (reference sequence). The CDR3 has 15 residues. V was cut by 2 bases and J by 5 bases, with 10 bases left in between. The CDR3 DNA reads as TGTGCCAGCAGCTTAATGGACAGCGATAATTCACCCCTCCACTTT. Protein product: CASSLMDSDNSPLHF. Full variable domain (missing parts from reference TRBV7-9 and TRBJ1-6): DTGVSQNPRHKITKRGQNVTFRCDPISEHNRLYWYRQTLGQGPEFLTYFQNEAQLEKSRLLSDRFSAERPKGSFSTLEIQRTEQGDSAMYLCASSLMDSDNSPLHFGNGTRLTVT.

V is TRBV27 and J is TRBJ2-7; no definite D call. The CDR3 loop spans 13 amino acids. Germline CDR1 MNHEY, CDR2 SMNVEV (reference sequence). Trimming removed 8 bases from V and 0 bases from J, with 11 bases in between. The CDR3 DNA sequence: TGTGCCAGCGGATCCCTGAGCTCCTACGAGCAGTACTTC. As protein: CASGSLSSYEQYF.

This chain links TRBV10-3 with TRBJ1-3; tentative D call: TRBD1 (6 bases). Germline CDR1 ENHRY, CDR2 SYGVKD. CDR3 size: 15 residues. The V and J ends lost 7 bases and 4 bases respectively, with 17 bases between them. The DNA of the CDR3 is TGTGCCATCACGGACCCCCGGCAGGGGGGAAACACCATATATTTT. Its protein product is CAITDPRQGGNTIYF.

The chain couples TRBV6-4 to TRBJ1-3, with 9 nucleotides matching TRBD1. Germline assignment: CDR1 MRHNA and CDR2 SNTAGT. After removal of 6 bases from V and 2 bases from J, the junction contained 2 bases not matched to a gene. The CDR3 sequence is 14 residues long. This chain's CDR3 is CASSHRGPGNTIYF. CDR3 nucleotide sequence: TGTGCCAGCAGCCACAGGGGGCCTGGAAACACCATATATTTT.

The CDR3, as DNA: TGTGCCAGCAGCTTAGATCCGGTGGATTCTGGAAACACCATATATTTT. Translating it yields CASSLDPVDSGNTIYF. V gene TRBV11-2 combines with J gene TRBJ1-3; D gene ambiguous. Germline V gene lookup returns CDR1 SGHAT and CDR2 FQNNGV. V lost 0 bases, J lost 1 base, and 10 bases lay in between. The CDR3 sequence is 16 residues long. The full variable domain, its missing parts supplied by reference TRBV11-2 and TRBJ1-3, is EAGVAQSPRYKIIEKRQSVAFWCNPISGHATLYWYQQILGQGPKLLIQFQNNGVVDDSQLPKDRFSAERLKGVDSTLKIQPAKLEDSAVYLCASSLDPVDSGNTIYFGEGSWLTVV.

The V call is TRBV10-3, the J call TRBJ1-5; 9 bases align to TRBD1. The junction had 1 base not matched to a gene; V was cut back by 2 bases and J by 5 bases. The CDR3 extends over 14 amino acids. CDR1 and CDR2 from the germline V gene are ENHRY and SYGVKD. The CDR3 loop reads CAISERTGDQPQHF. The CDR3 coding sequence is TGTGCCATCAGTGAGCGGACAGGGGATCAGCCCCAGCATTTT.

This chain joins TRBV6-5 and TRBJ2-2; D not certain. CDR1 MNHEY and CDR2 SVGAGI come from the germline V gene. This CDR3 comprises 13 residues. V was pared by 8 bases and J by 3 bases, with 10 bases between. As DNA, the CDR3 is TGTGCCAGCGGTATGGTGGACACCGGGGAGCTGTTTTTT. Its translation: CASGMVDTGELFF.

The genes are TRBV15 and TRBJ1-3; D is possibly TRBD1 (5 bases). The germline CDR1 and CDR2 sequences are LNHNV and YYDKDF (reference sequence). The length of the CDR3 is 17 residues. V gave up 0 bases and J gave up 0 bases, with 12 bases separating them. The CDR3 loop is CATSRDRGRVSGNTIYF. The CDR3 bases are TGTGCCACCAGCAGAGATCGGGGGAGAGTCTCTGGAAACACCATATATTTT. Using reference TRBV15 and TRBJ1-3 for the parts outside the CDR3, the full variable domain is DAMVIQNPRYQVTQFGKPVTLSCSQTLNHNVMYWYQQKSSQAPKLLFHYYDKDFNNEADTPDNFQSRRPNTSFCFLDIRSPGLGDTAMYLCATSRDRGRVSGNTIYFGEGSWLTVV.

The rearrangement uses TRBV7-9 and TRBJ1-1, with 8 bases identical to TRBD1. With 5 bases clipped from V and 3 bases from J, the junction kept 8 bases outside the gene matches. CDR3 length: 15 residues. Per germline, CDR1 SEHNR and CDR2 FQNEAQ (reference sequence). CDR3 residues: CASSIRQGSDTEAFF. CDR3 bases: TGTGCCAGCAGCATCAGACAGGGGTCAGACACTGAAGCTTTCTTT.

CDR3 nucleotides: TGCGCCAGCAGCCAAATCATTAGCGGGGGCACAGATACGCAGTATTTT. It translates to CASSQIISGGTDTQYF. The genes are TRBV5-1 and TRBJ2-3, with 8 positions matching TRBD2. Germline CDR1 reads SGHRS; CDR2 reads YFSETQ. Unmatched junction bases numbered 8, after V lost 4 bases and J lost 1 base. The CDR3 loop spans 16 amino acids. The full variable domain, its missing parts supplied by reference TRBV5-1 and TRBJ2-3, is KAGVTQTPRYLIKTRGQQVTLSCSPISGHRSVSWYQQTPGQGLQFLFEYFSETQRNKGNFPGRFSGRQFSNSRSEMNVSTLELGDSALYLCASSQIISGGTDTQYFGPGTRLTVL.

The V call is TRBV7-3, the J call TRBJ2-3; TRBD2 matches at 11 bases. The CDR3 loop spans 15 amino acids. V lost 3 bases to trimming and J lost 1 base; unmatched junction nucleotides: 0. Per germline, CDR1 SGHTA and CDR2 FQGTGA. The CDR3 DNA follows: TGTGCCAGCAGCTTTAGCGGGGGGGGCACAGATACGCAGTATTTT. Protein product: CASSFSGGGTDTQYF.

This clone turned up a few times. The chain recombines TRBV9 with TRBJ1-1, with no clear D. This CDR3 spans 13 amino acids. V was pared by 5 bases and J by 2 bases, with 10 bases between. Per germline, CDR1 SGDLS and CDR2 YYNGEE. The CDR3 DNA reads as TGTGCCAGCAGGGAACCGGGTAACACTGAAGCTTTCTTT. This translates into CASREPGNTEAFF.

This clone was seen only a few times. The CDR3 loop is CAWSTDRGEKLFF. The CDR3 nucleotides read TGTGCCTGGAGCACGGACAGGGGGGAGAAACTGTTTTTT. The rearrangement uses TRBV30 and TRBJ1-4, with 10 bases fitting TRBD1. The germline V gene has CDR1 GTSNPN and CDR2 SVGIG (reference sequence). The CDR3 spans 13 residues. V shed 3 bases and J 11 bases; nucleotides not matched to a gene: 6.

The chain employs TRBV9 and TRBJ1-1; tentative D call: TRBD1 (5 bases). V was trimmed by 0 bases and J by 3 bases, leaving 9 bases between them. Germline V gene sequence: CDR1 SGDLS, CDR2 YYNGEE. The CDR3 sequence is 14 residues long. The chain's CDR3 is CASSVAGGDTEAFF. CDR3 coding DNA: TGTGCCAGCAGCGTAGCTGGGGGGGACACTGAAGCTTTCTTT.

This clone has a single count. This rearrangement joins TRBV30 to TRBJ1-5; D might be TRBD1 (6 bases). The germline V gene encodes CDR1 GTSNPN and CDR2 SVGIG (reference sequence). The CDR3 runs 13 residues. Trimming removed 4 bases from V and 3 bases from J, with 10 bases in between. The CDR3 sequence is CAWTRDTNQPQHF. The CDR3, as DNA: TGTGCCTGGACGCGGGACACCAATCAGCCCCAGCATTTT.

The chain links TRBV27 to TRBJ1-6, with 7 bases aligning to TRBD1. The CDR3 spans 15 residues. The V gene end was trimmed by 5 bases and the J gene end by 10 bases; junction bases not matched to a gene: 11. From germline, CDR1 is MNHEY and CDR2 SMNVEV (reference sequence). The CDR3 region is CASSPMTGLGSPLHF. The CDR3 coding sequence is TGTGCCAGCAGTCCCATGACAGGGTTAGGCTCACCCCTCCACTTT.

Only one count was recorded for this clone. The rearrangement joins TRBV29-1 to TRBJ2-1, with D perhaps TRBD2 (5 bases). CDR3 length: 11 residues. Germline V gene sequence: CDR1 SQVTM, CDR2 ANQGSEA. With 4 bases removed from V and 12 bases from J, the gap between germline ends came to 13 bases. CDR3 amino acids: CSVVGSQSQFF. CDR3 DNA: TGCAGCGTTGTGGGGAGTCAATCGCAGTTCTTC.

The gene calls are TRBV6-1 and TRBJ1-2; 9 bases align to TRBD1. The CDR3 covers 14 residues. CDR1 is MNHNS, CDR2 SASEGT, per germline. The junction had 6 bases not matched to a gene; V was cut back by 3 bases and J by 7 bases. As DNA, the CDR3 is TGTGCCAGCAGTGAGGGACAGGGAGGAATTGGCTACACCTTC. Residues: CASSEGQGGIGYTF.

J is TRBJ1-3 and V is TRBV30; D gene uncertain. There are 14 residues in the CDR3. In germline, CDR1 is GTSNPN, CDR2 SVGIG (reference sequence). Trimming removed 3 bases at V and 1 base at J, with 10 bases between. The CDR3 protein is CAWSPRESGNTIYF. The CDR3 nucleotides are TGTGCCTGGAGCCCGCGGGAATCTGGAAACACCATATATTTT.

The rearrangement uses TRBV4-2 and TRBJ1-4; D is possibly TRBD1 (5 bases). CDR3 length equals 16 residues. Germline values: CDR1 LGHNA, CDR2 YNFKEQ. Between the trimmed V and J ends, which lost 1 base and 1 base, there was a span of 10 bases. The CDR3 nucleotides read TGTGCCAGCAGCCAAGGCACAGGCCGAACTAATGAAAAACTGTTTTTT. Protein: CASSQGTGRTNEKLFF.

This rearrangement joins TRBV27 to TRBJ1-6; no definite D call. Germline-derived CDR1 and CDR2 are MNHEY and SMNVEV (reference sequence). Trimming took off 4 bases at V and 4 bases at J, with 8 bases between the two ends. This CDR3 has 14 residues. The CDR3 nucleotides read TGTGCCAGCAGTTCTCCGGGGTATAATTCACCCCTCCACTTT. Its translation: CASSSPGYNSPLHF.